Detailed here is one T cell receptor (beta chain). Antigen: not known. This entry is derived from a study of PD-1 blockade in classical Hodgkin lymphoma. Background on the study: Intravenous nivolumab at 3 mg/kg was given to patients every 2 weeks. Findings and limits, study-wide: At baseline, newly diagnosed patients reportedly showed less TCR diversity than healthy donors. Patients newly diagnosed and complete responders had comparable baseline diversity.

The repertoire was sequenced with immunoSEQ multiplex PCR; TCRdb's copy has only in-frame clones and lacks some. The sample comprises approximately 52,000 clones, about 89% of which are singletons, and approximately 6.9% rests with the top ten. Time point of the sample: cycle 4 day 1 (C4D1), after less than 7 weeks of nivolumab. Every patient was affected by relapse after autologous stem cell transplantation, while exposure to brentuximab vedotin was not uniform. This CDR3 contains 15 residues. Trimming pared 0 bases from V and 7 bases from J, leaving 13 bases between. Germline-derived CDR1 and CDR2 are SGHRS and YFSETQ.

The sequence was obtained from a human donor with classical Hodgkin lymphoma. This chain links TRBV5-1 with TRBJ1-4, with D possibly matching TRBD1 (5 bases). This material consisted of peripheral blood mononuclear cells (PBMCs), taken before the fourth cycle of nivolumab. CDR3 sequence: CASSLVGAGGEKLFF. CDR3 bases: TGCGCCAGCAGCTTGGTAGGAGCCGGGGGTGAAAAACTGTTTTTT.